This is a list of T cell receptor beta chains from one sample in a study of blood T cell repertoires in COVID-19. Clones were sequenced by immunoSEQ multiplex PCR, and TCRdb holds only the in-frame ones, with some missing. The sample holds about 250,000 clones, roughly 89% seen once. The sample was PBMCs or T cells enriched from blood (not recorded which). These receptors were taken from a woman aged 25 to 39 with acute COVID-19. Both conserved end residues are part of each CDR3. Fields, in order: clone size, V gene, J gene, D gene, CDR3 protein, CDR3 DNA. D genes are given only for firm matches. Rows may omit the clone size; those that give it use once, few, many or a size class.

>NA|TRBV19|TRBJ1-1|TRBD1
CASSIDRVGTEGAFF
TGTGCCAGTAGTATAGATAGGGTCGGGACAGAGGGAGCTTTCTTT
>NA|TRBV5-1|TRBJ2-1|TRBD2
CASSPSGGVFNEQFF
TGCGCCAGCAGCCCTAGCGGGGGGGTCTTCAATGAGCAGTTCTTC
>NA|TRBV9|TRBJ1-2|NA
CASSAGGGYTF
TGTGCCAGCAGCGCAGGAGGTGGCTACACCTTC
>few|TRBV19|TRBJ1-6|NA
CASSRDKNSPLHF
TGTGCCAGTAGTCGGGACAAAAATTCACCCCTCCACTTT
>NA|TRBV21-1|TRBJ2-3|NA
CASSKTGDGGTDTQYF
TGTGCCAGCAGCAAGACGGGGGACGGCGGCACAGATACGCAGTATTTT
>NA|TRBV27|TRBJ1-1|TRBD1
CASSSVQGLVTEAFF
TGTGCCAGCAGTTCCGTACAGGGGCTAGTCACTGAAGCTTTCTTT
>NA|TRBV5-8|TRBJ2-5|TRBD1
CASSLKKGAVIETQYF
TGTGCCAGCAGCTTGAAGAAGGGGGCGGTGATTGAGACCCAGTACTTC
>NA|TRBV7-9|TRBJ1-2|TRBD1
CASSRTTRQGYGYTF
TGTGCCAGCAGCCGAACCACCCGACAGGGCTATGGCTACACCTTC
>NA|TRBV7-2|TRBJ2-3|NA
CASSPTGVATQYF
TGTGCCAGCAGCCCAACGGGGGTTGCTACGCAGTATTTT
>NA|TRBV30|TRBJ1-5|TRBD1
CAWSVVAGTGDNQPQHF
TGTGCCTGGAGTGTAGTTGCGGGGACAGGGGATAATCAGCCCCAGCATTTT
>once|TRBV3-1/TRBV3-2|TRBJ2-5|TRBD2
CASSQDPGGPGQTQYF
TGTGCCAGCAGCCAAGACCCGGGGGGGCCCGGACAGACCCAGTACTTC
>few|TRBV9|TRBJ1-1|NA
CASSVDDSTEAFF
TGTGCCAGCAGCGTAGACGACAGCACTGAAGCTTTCTTT
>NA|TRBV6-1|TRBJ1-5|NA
CASSEPGRGNQPQHF
TGTGCCAGCAGTGAGCCAGGGAGGGGGAATCAGCCCCAGCATTTT
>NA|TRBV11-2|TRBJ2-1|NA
CASRVWGRSYNEQFF
TGTGCCAGCCGGGTCTGGGGCCGCTCCTACAATGAGCAGTTCTTC
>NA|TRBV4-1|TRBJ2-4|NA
CASSHPIAKNIQYF
TGCGCCAGCAGCCATCCAATAGCCAAAAACATTCAGTACTTC
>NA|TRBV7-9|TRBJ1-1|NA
CASSLARGGTEAFF
TGTGCCAGCAGCTTAGCCCGAGGGGGCACTGAAGCTTTCTTT
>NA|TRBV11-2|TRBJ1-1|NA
CASSLVPQGRTEAFF
TGTGCCAGCAGCTTAGTTCCCCAGGGTCGAACTGAAGCTTTCTTT
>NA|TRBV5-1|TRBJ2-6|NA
CASSLTGFSGANVLTF
TGCGCCAGCAGCTTAACAGGGTTCTCTGGGGCCAACGTCCTGACTTTC
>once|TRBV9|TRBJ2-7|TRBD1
CASSVAGTGSYEQYF
TGTGCCAGCAGCGTGGCCGGGACAGGTTCATACGAGCAGTACTTC
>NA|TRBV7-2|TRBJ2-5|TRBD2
CASSLAGTSGKETQYF
TGTGCCAGCAGCTTAGCGGGGACTAGCGGGAAAGAGACCCAGTACTTC
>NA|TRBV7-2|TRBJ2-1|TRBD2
CASSLASGGVDEQFF
TGTGCCAGCAGCTTAGCTAGCGGGGGAGTCGATGAGCAGTTCTTC
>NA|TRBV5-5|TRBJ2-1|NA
CASSFSSYYNEQFF
TGTGCCAGCAGCTTCTCTAGCTACTACAATGAGCAGTTCTTC
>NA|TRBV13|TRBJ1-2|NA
CASSYIEGGYTF
TGTGCCAGCAGCTATATCGAGGGAGGCTACACCTTC
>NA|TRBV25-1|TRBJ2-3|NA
CASSERGRYVPQYF
TGTGCCAGCAGTGAAAGGGGCAGGTATGTCCCGCAGTATTTT
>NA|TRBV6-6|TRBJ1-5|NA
CASSYPSGKGNQPQHF
TGTGCCAGCAGTTACCCCTCAGGGAAAGGCAATCAGCCCCAGCATTTT
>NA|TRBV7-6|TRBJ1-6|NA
CASSLSGISSYNSPLHF
TGTGCCAGCAGCTTATCCGGGATTAGCTCCTATAATTCACCCCTCCACTTT
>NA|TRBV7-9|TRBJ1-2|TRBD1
CASSSGTGTARNYGYTF
TGTGCCAGCAGCTCTGGGACAGGGACCGCCCGTAACTATGGCTACACCTTC
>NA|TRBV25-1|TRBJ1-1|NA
CASSEPRATEAFF
TGTGCCAGCAGTGAACCCAGGGCCACTGAAGCTTTCTTT
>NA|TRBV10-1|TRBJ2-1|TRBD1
CASSDRGTGGGEQFF
TGCGCCAGCAGTGATCGAGGCACAGGGGGCGGTGAGCAGTTCTTC
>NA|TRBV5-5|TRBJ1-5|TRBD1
CASSAGTGDSNQPQHF
TGTGCCAGCAGCGCCGGGACAGGGGATAGCAATCAGCCCCAGCATTTT
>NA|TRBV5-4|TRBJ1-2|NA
CASSLKVSGHYGYTF
TGTGCCAGCAGCTTGAAGGTCAGCGGTCACTATGGCTACACCTTC
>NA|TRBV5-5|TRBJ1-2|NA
CASSSWDSGYTF
TGTGCCAGCAGCTCATGGGACTCTGGCTACACCTTC
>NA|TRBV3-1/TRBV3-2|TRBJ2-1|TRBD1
CASSQGETGGDEQFF
TGTGCCAGCAGCCAAGGGGAGACAGGGGGCGATGAGCAGTTCTTC
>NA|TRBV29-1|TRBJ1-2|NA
CSVGQYGYTF
TGCAGCGTTGGGCAGTATGGCTACACCTTC